This passage covers 22 T cell receptor beta chains from one sample sequenced in a study of low-dose radiotherapy and immunotherapy resistance in tumors. Priming of first-strand cDNA relied on TRAV- and TRBV-specific primers (covering alpha and beta chains). Amplification of TCRs used a constant-region primer and V-primer adapter for roughly 21 PCR cycles. TCRdb itself ran the reads through MiXCR, one entry per CDR3 protein. Among roughly 9,500 distinct CDR3 sequences, more than 65% were seen once, and the ten largest hold 6% to 7%. These receptors were obtained from a human donor with advanced metastatic prostate, ovarian, gallbladder or colorectal cancer (not recorded which). This table probably holds off-target reads from a library built for another chain.

The V call is TRBV2, the J call TRBJ2-2; D may correspond to TRBD1 or TRBD2 (5 bases each). The CDR3 runs 15 residues. In germline, CDR1 is SNHLY, CDR2 FYNNEI. The V end was cut by 11 bases, the J end by 8 bases, with 24 bases between. CDR3 region: CASASLGTAAGELFF. The CDR3 DNA reads as TGTGCCTCAGCCTCCCTCGGGACGGCAGCAGGGGAGCTGTTTTTT.

V and J are TRBV11-2 and TRBJ2-1; TRBD2 matches at 12 bases. CDR1 SGHAT and CDR2 FQNNGV come from the germline V gene. The J segment lost 10 bases and the V segment lost 5 bases, leaving 6 bases of the junction unmatched. The CDR3 sequence is 14 residues long. The CDR3 loop is CASSRLAGAGEQFF. In DNA form, the CDR3 reads TGTGCCAGCAGCCGACTAGCGGGGGCGGGGGAGCAGTTCTTC.

The chain uses TRBV5-3 and TRBJ2-7, with D uncertain. TRBV5-3 is known as an ORF, though its function is uncertain. V was shortened by 8 bases and J by 2 bases, with 14 bases between the two germline ends. The CDR3 consists of 13 residues. The CDR3 region is CASRPGRAYEQYF. CDR3 nucleotide sequence: TGTGCCAGCAGACCTGGAAGGGCCTACGAGCAGTACTTC.

This clonotype was observed a few times. The V and J genes are TRBV5-1 and TRBJ1-1; TRBD1 is a possible D gene (5 bases). The V and J ends lost 4 bases and 0 bases respectively, with 13 bases between them. The V gene's germline CDR1 is SGHRS and CDR2 YFSETQ. The CDR3 contains 15 residues. Here the CDR3 DNA reads TGCGCCAGCAGCCCCATGACAGCTATGAACACTGAAGCTTTCTTT. Translation gives CASSPMTAMNTEAFF.

This chain links TRBV13 with TRBJ2-5, with no clear D. Per the germline V gene, CDR1 is PRHDT and CDR2 is FYEKMQ (reference sequence). This CDR3 has 14 residues. The V end was cut by 0 bases, the J end by 5 bases, with 10 bases between. This CDR3 reads CASSLGLPQETQYF. The CDR3 DNA reads TGTGCCAGCAGCTTAGGGTTACCCCAGGAGACCCAGTACTTC.

The chain couples TRBV9 to TRBJ2-7; TRBD2 might be the D (6 bases). The ends were cut back, 0 bases at V and 3 bases at J, with 10 bases in the middle. The CDR3 extends over 14 amino acids. CDR1 is SGDLS, CDR2 YYNGEE, per germline. In DNA, the CDR3 is TGTGCCAGCAGCGTAGGGGGTAGCGGCTACGAGCAGTACTTC. This encodes CASSVGGSGYEQYF.

This clonotype has only one observation. V gene TRBV6-1 combines with J gene TRBJ1-1, with unresolved D. Between the trimmed V and J ends, which lost 5 bases and 0 bases, there was a span of 10 bases. The CDR3 is 14 residues long. Germline V gene sequence: CDR1 MNHNS, CDR2 SASEGT. CDR3 residues: CASSTKTVNTEAFF. CDR3 bases: TGTGCCAGCAGTACCAAGACCGTGAACACTGAAGCTTTCTTT.

J is TRBJ2-1 and V is TRBV18, with a weak D call TRBD1 (6 bases). V was pared by 4 bases and J by 0 bases, with 10 bases between. Germline lookup yields CDR1 KGHSH and CDR2 LQKENI. The CDR3 is made up of 15 amino acids. The CDR3 region is CASSRQVSSYNEQFF. CDR3 nucleotide sequence: TGTGCCAGCTCACGACAGGTGAGCTCCTACAATGAGCAGTTCTTC.

The gene calls are TRBV28 and TRBJ1-5, with 10 bases aligning to TRBD1. The CDR3 contains 21 residues. The V gene's germline CDR1 is MDHEN and CDR2 SYDVKM. V lost 5 bases and J lost 1; bases outside the gene matches: 20. The CDR3 reads CASSLVGGPGTGVGSNQPQHF. CDR3 nucleotide sequence: TGTGCCAGCAGTCTAGTGGGGGGCCCCGGGACAGGGGTAGGAAGCAATCAGCCCCAGCATTTT.

This chain joins TRBV5-4 and TRBJ2-1, with 12 nucleotides matching TRBD2. Losses at the gene ends were 3 bases for V and 7 bases for J; bases not matched to a gene: 11. Germline assignment: CDR1 SGHNT and CDR2 YYREEE (reference sequence). The CDR3 length is 17 residues. Here the CDR3 reads CASSSKTSGSVRNEQFF. The DNA of the CDR3 is TGTGCCAGCAGCTCCAAGACTAGCGGGAGTGTGCGTAATGAGCAGTTCTTC.

The chain has TRBV11-2 and TRBJ1-1; D remains unclear. The V end lost 3 bases, the J end lost 7 bases, and 12 bases lay between the germline ends. The CDR3 runs to 13 residues. Per the germline V gene, CDR1 is SGHAT and CDR2 is FQNNGV. CDR3 sequence reads: CASSLDPRVEAFF. CDR3 DNA sequence: TGTGCCAGCAGCTTGGACCCACGGGTTGAAGCTTTCTTT.

V is TRBV4-1 and J is TRBJ1-4, with D hard to call. CDR1 is MGHRA and CDR2 is YSYEKL in the germline V gene. The V end was cut by 1 base, the J end by 7 bases, with 7 bases between. The length of the CDR3 is 13 residues. This chain's CDR3 is CASSQVMGEKLFF. Written as DNA, the CDR3 is TGCGCCAGCAGCCAAGTGATGGGTGAAAAACTGTTTTTT.

The chain is built from TRBV11-2 and TRBJ2-5, with 8 bases fitting TRBD2. Germline CDR1 reads SGHAT; CDR2 reads FQNNGV. The CDR3 loop spans 13 amino acids. V was pared by 5 bases and J by 5 bases, with 4 bases of the junction left unmatched. CDR3 nucleotides: TGTGCCAGCAGCAAAGGACTAGCTGAGACCCAGTACTTC. It codes for CASSKGLAETQYF.

This clonotype has just a few counts. The chain has TRBV7-2 and TRBJ1-2; 7 positions match TRBD1. This CDR3 has 18 amino acids. V lost 2 bases to trimming and J lost 0 bases; unmatched junction nucleotides: 12. Germline-derived CDR1 and CDR2 are SGHTA and FQGNSA. CDR3 protein: CASSLSNLGTVTNYGYTF. Here the CDR3 DNA reads TGTGCCAGCAGCTTAAGCAATCTTGGGACAGTAACTAACTATGGCTACACCTTC.

The chain is built from TRBV6-2 or TRBV6-3 and TRBJ2-2, with a tentative D call TRBD2 (5 bases). The germline gives CDR1 MNHEY, CDR2 SVGEGT. Trimming took off 7 bases at V and 1 base at J, with 10 bases between the two ends. The CDR3 spans 14 residues. This chain's CDR3 is CASNLAGNTGELFF. DNA for the CDR3: TGTGCCAGCAACCTGGCGGGGAACACCGGGGAGCTGTTTTTT.

The CDR3 loop is CASRRGGRGGTDTQYF. In DNA, the CDR3 is TGTGCCAGCAGGCGGGGTGGACGGGGAGGGACAGATACGCAGTATTTT. The chain joins TRBV6-6 to TRBJ2-3; 7 positions agree with TRBD2. CDR3 length: 16 residues. Trimming took 6 bases from V and 3 from J; bases not matched to a gene: 12. Per the germline V gene, CDR1 is MNHNY and CDR2 is SVGAGI (reference sequence).

The chain is built from TRBV6-6 and TRBJ2-7, with 9 bases fitting TRBD2. V was pared by 0 bases and J by 6 bases, with 6 bases of the junction left unmatched. From germline, CDR1 is MNHNY and CDR2 SVGAGI (reference sequence). The CDR3 has 15 residues. As DNA, the CDR3 is TGTGCCAGCAGTTACTCTAGCGGGAGCGGCGCCGAGCAGTACTTC. Translated, it gives CASSYSSGSGAEQYF.

The chain recombines TRBV19 with TRBJ1-5; tentative D call: TRBD1 (6 bases). V lost 3 bases to trimming and J lost 2 bases, with 23 bases between them. This CDR3 has 19 amino acids. The germline V gene has CDR1 LNHDA and CDR2 SQIVND (reference sequence). The CDR3 sequence is CASSMRQELRGGGNQPQHF. The CDR3 region has the DNA TGTGCCAGTAGTATGCGGCAGGAACTAAGGGGGGGAGGCAATCAGCCCCAGCATTTT.

This clonotype showed up just a few times. The CDR3 region has the DNA TGCGCCAGCAGCTTGGACCAGGGGGCGCGGGGCTACACCTTC. Protein sequence: CASSLDQGARGYTF. V usage is TRBV5-1 and J usage is TRBJ1-2, with TRBD1 matching over 8 bases. This CDR3 is built from 14 residues. Trimming cost V 0 bases and J 8 bases; bases outside gene matches: 6. Germline CDR1 SGHRS, CDR2 YFSETQ.

This chain connects TRBV5-1 to TRBJ2-1; D is possibly TRBD1 or TRBD2 (5 bases each). The CDR3 contains 13 residues. Germline values: CDR1 SGHRS, CDR2 YFSETQ. Trimming stripped 2 bases from V and 7 bases from J, with 10 bases between. The CDR3 loop is CASSFGDPNEQFF. CDR3 DNA: TGCGCCAGCAGCTTTGGGGACCCAAATGAGCAGTTCTTC.

The V and J genes are TRBV6-2 or TRBV6-3 and TRBJ1-5; D possibly corresponds to TRBD1 (5 bases). CDR3 length equals 13 residues. V was trimmed by 0 bases and J by 6 bases, leaving 6 bases between them. Germline V lookup: CDR1 MNHEY, CDR2 SVGEGT. The CDR3 sequence is CASSYSGTQPQHF. Written as DNA, the CDR3 is TGTGCCAGCAGTTACTCTGGGACTCAGCCCCAGCATTTT.

The CDR3 protein is CASSKSGKRGTPTDTQYF. The CDR3 bases are TGTGCCAGCAGCAAATCGGGCAAACGAGGGACCCCCACAGATACGCAGTATTTT. V usage is TRBV21-1 and J usage is TRBJ2-3; the table's TRBD1 call for D was not verified on the DNA. TRBV21-1 is listed as a pseudogene. There are 18 residues in the CDR3.